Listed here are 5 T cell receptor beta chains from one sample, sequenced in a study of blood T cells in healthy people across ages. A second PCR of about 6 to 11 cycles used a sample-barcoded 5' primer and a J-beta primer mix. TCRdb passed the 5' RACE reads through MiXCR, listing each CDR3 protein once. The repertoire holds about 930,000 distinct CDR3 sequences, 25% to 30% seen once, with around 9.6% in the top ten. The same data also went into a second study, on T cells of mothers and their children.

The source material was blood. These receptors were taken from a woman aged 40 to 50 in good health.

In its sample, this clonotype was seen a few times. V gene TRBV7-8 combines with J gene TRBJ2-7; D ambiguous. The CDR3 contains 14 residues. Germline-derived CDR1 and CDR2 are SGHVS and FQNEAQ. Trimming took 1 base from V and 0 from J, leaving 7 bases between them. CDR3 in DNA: TGTGCCAGCAGCTTAGATTACTACTCCTACGAGCAGTACTTC. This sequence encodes CASSLDYYSYEQYF.

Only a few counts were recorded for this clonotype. CDR3 sequence reads: CASTMATRPYEQYF. CDR3 sequence (DNA): TGTGCCAGCACCATGGCCACACGGCCCTACGAGCAGTACTTC. V and J are TRBV5-6 and TRBJ2-7; D gene unclear. The CDR3 consists of 14 residues. Per germline, CDR1 SGHDT and CDR2 YYEEEE. With 6 bases removed from V and 2 bases from J, the gap between germline ends came to 15 bases.

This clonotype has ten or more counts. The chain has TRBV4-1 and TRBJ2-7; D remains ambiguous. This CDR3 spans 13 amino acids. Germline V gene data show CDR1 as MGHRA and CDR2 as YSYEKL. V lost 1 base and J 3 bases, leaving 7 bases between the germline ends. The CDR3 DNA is TGCGCCAGCAGCCAAGCCCAGAGCTACGAGCAGTACTTC. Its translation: CASSQAQSYEQYF.

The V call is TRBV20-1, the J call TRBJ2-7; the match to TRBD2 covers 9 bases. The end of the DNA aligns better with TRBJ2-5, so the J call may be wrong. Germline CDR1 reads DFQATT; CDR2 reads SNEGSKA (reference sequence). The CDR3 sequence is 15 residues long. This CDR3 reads CSATPAGGLRETQYF. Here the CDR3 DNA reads TGCAGTGCTACCCCAGCGGGGGGTCTACGGGAGACCCAGTACTTC.

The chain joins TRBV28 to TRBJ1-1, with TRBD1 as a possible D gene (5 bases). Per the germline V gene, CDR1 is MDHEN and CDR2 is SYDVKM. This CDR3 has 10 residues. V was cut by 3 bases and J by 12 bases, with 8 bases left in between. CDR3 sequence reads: CASSLGTTFF. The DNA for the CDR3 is TGTGCCAGCAGTTTGGGGACGACTTTCTTT.